This T cell receptor (beta chain) was identified in a study of cytomegalovirus exposure and HLA in healthy donors. The study ran its PCR with 60 Vbeta and 13 Jbeta primers. Sequencing was performed with immunoSEQ multiplex PCR; in TCRdb, only in-frame clones are kept and a portion is missing. The sample has over 150,000 clones, 80% to 85% seen once; the top ten hold around 1.7%. This CDR3 contains 16 residues. Germline assignment: CDR1 LNHDA and CDR2 SQIVND (reference sequence). V dropped 3 bases and J dropped 6; count of bases not matched to a gene: 10. The V call is TRBV19, the J call TRBJ2-1; TRBD2 aligns across 8 bases. The sample comprised PBMCs. The clonotype comes from a man aged 45-65 years in good health and CMV-seronegative. CDR3 nucleotide sequence: TGTGCCAGTAGTATGAATCCCCGGGGGGGCTTCAATGAGCAGTTCTTC. Translated: CASSMNPRGGFNEQFF. The whole variable domain, filled in from reference TRBV19 and TRBJ2-1, reads DGGITQSPKYLFRKEGQNVTLSCEQNLNHDAMYWYRQDPGQGLRLIYYSQIVNDFQKGDIAEGYSVSREKKESFPLTVTSAQKNPTAFYLCASSMNPRGGFNEQFFGPGTRLTVL.